This TCR beta chain was obtained from a study of blood T cells in healthy people across ages. Regarding the study as a whole: Compared with aged donors, long-lived donors showed fewer expanded clones, suggesting selection.

This clonotype was detected a few times. Its antigen is currently unknown. The ends were cut back, 4 bases at V and 6 bases at J, with 19 bases in the middle. The CDR3 totals 16 residues. Per the germline V gene, CDR1 is MNHNS and CDR2 is SASEGT. Sample-barcoded 5' priming and a J-beta primer mix drove a second PCR of about 6 to 11 cycles. In TCRdb, the 5' RACE reads were re-called with MiXCR into one record per CDR3 protein. The table lists about 730,000 distinct CDR3 sequences, roughly two fifths of them singletons. The chain has TRBV6-1 and TRBJ2-1; TRBD1 is a possible D gene (6 bases). The sample consisted of blood. The clonotype comes from a woman aged 55-70 years in good health. The CDR3 protein is CASSAPRGFGGNEQFF. CDR3 nucleotide sequence: TGTGCCAGCAGTGCCCCCAGGGGATTTGGGGGCAATGAGCAGTTCTTC.